Listed below are T cell receptor beta chains from one sample, sequenced in a study of CD8+ T cells in alopecia areata. Sequenced by immunoSEQ multiplex PCR; TCRdb stores in-frame clones only, minus some. The sample contains under 350,000 clones, roughly 50% of which appear only once. Source: CD4+ T cells sorted from blood, taken at week 24, from a patient treated with tofacitinib. These receptors came from a human donor with alopecia areata. CDR3s include the opening cysteine and the closing phenylalanine or tryptophan. The order of the fields is J gene, D gene, clone size, V gene, CDR3 DNA, CDR3 protein. The D gene is left open where the match is weak. A row's size may be missing; if present it is once, few, many or a size class.

j_gene: TRBJ2-2
d_gene: -
abundance: few
v_gene: TRBV4-2
CDR3nt: TGTGCCAGCAGGCTCGGGACTAACACCGGGGAGCTGTTTTTT
CDR3aa: CASRLGTNTGELFF

j_gene: TRBJ1-2
d_gene: -
abundance: once
v_gene: TRBV15
CDR3nt: TGTGCCACCAGCATCCCTGGCTATGGCTACACCTTC
CDR3aa: CATSIPGYGYTF

j_gene: TRBJ1-5
d_gene: TRBD1
abundance: -
v_gene: TRBV27
CDR3nt: TGTGCCAGCAGGCGGGACAGTTTGCCTAATCAGCCCCAGCATTTT
CDR3aa: CASRRDSLPNQPQHF

j_gene: TRBJ1-1
d_gene: -
abundance: -
v_gene: TRBV7-9
CDR3nt: TGTGCCAGCAGCTCAGCCGCGGGCGTCTGGGGCACTGAAGCTTTCTTT
CDR3aa: CASSSAAGVWGTEAFF

j_gene: TRBJ2-2
d_gene: TRBD1
abundance: -
v_gene: TRBV5-6
CDR3nt: TGTGCCAGCAGCCAACAGGGGTATCGGGGTCGCGAGCTGTTTTTT
CDR3aa: CASSQQGYRGRELFF

j_gene: TRBJ2-1
d_gene: -
abundance: -
v_gene: TRBV30
CDR3nt: TGTGCCCACTCCCCCCGGGGAGGAAGCGGCGTCGACAATGAGCAGTTCTTC
CDR3aa: CAHSPRGGSGVDNEQFF

j_gene: TRBJ2-2
d_gene: -
abundance: -
v_gene: TRBV7-9
CDR3nt: TGTGCCAGCAGCCCGGACGGGTTCGCGAACACCGGGGAGCTGTTTTTT
CDR3aa: CASSPDGFANTGELFF

j_gene: TRBJ1-5
d_gene: TRBD1
abundance: -
v_gene: TRBV5-1
CDR3nt: TGCGCCAGCAGCTATGGGGGACAGGGCAATCAGCCCCAGCATTTT
CDR3aa: CASSYGGQGNQPQHF

j_gene: TRBJ1-1
d_gene: TRBD1
abundance: -
v_gene: TRBV6-5
CDR3nt: TGTGCCAGCAGTCCACAGGGGGCAGTCACTGAAGCTTTCTTT
CDR3aa: CASSPQGAVTEAFF

j_gene: TRBJ2-7
d_gene: -
abundance: -
v_gene: TRBV4-2
CDR3nt: TGTGCCAGCAGCCATGTTTGGGAGGAGCAGTACTTC
CDR3aa: CASSHVWEEQYF

j_gene: TRBJ1-2
d_gene: TRBD1
abundance: -
v_gene: TRBV29-1
CDR3nt: TGCAGCGTCAGTCAGGGGGACTATGGCTACACCTTC
CDR3aa: CSVSQGDYGYTF

j_gene: TRBJ2-1
d_gene: -
abundance: -
v_gene: TRBV5-1
CDR3nt: TGCGCCAGCAGCTTGGGAACAGGGACCCAAGGCTACAATGAGCAGTTCTTC
CDR3aa: CASSLGTGTQGYNEQFF

j_gene: TRBJ2-7
d_gene: TRBD2
abundance: few
v_gene: TRBV29-1
CDR3nt: TGCAGCGTTGAAGATCCCGGGGAGGGGCAGTACTTC
CDR3aa: CSVEDPGEGQYF

j_gene: TRBJ1-5
d_gene: -
abundance: -
v_gene: TRBV12-1
CDR3nt: TGTGCCAGCAGCTTTTACAGAGGTCAGCCCCAGCATTTT
CDR3aa: CASSFYRGQPQHF

j_gene: TRBJ2-5
d_gene: -
abundance: -
v_gene: TRBV5-1
CDR3nt: TGCGCCAGCAGCCCGGGACTGAACCAAGAGACCCAGTACTTC
CDR3aa: CASSPGLNQETQYF

j_gene: TRBJ2-3
d_gene: -
abundance: -
v_gene: TRBV30
CDR3nt: TGTGCCTGGAGCAGAACCGCCCCGGGACCCCTAGGGACAGATACGCAGTATTTT
CDR3aa: CAWSRTAPGPLGTDTQYF

j_gene: TRBJ2-2
d_gene: -
abundance: -
v_gene: TRBV19
CDR3nt: TGTGCCAGTAGGGTACCGGGTTCCACCGGGGAGCTGTTTTTT
CDR3aa: CASRVPGSTGELFF

j_gene: TRBJ1-2
d_gene: -
abundance: -
v_gene: TRBV9
CDR3nt: TGTGCCAGCAGCGTAGGCAGGGTTGATGGCTACACCTTC
CDR3aa: CASSVGRVDGYTF

j_gene: TRBJ1-2
d_gene: TRBD1
abundance: -
v_gene: TRBV25-1
CDR3nt: TGTGCCAGCGGAGACAGGGTGGGCTATGGCTACACCTTC
CDR3aa: CASGDRVGYGYTF

j_gene: TRBJ2-7
d_gene: TRBD1
abundance: few
v_gene: TRBV5-1
CDR3nt: TGCGCCAGCAGCTTGGACCAGGGGGCCCACGAGCAGTACTTC
CDR3aa: CASSLDQGAHEQYF

j_gene: TRBJ2-2
d_gene: TRBD1
abundance: few
v_gene: TRBV10-3
CDR3nt: TGTGCCACCGCCGACCGGGACAGGGACGGGTCCGGGGAGCTGTTTTTT
CDR3aa: CATADRDRDGSGELFF

j_gene: TRBJ1-1
d_gene: -
abundance: -
v_gene: TRBV7-2
CDR3nt: TGTGCCAGCAGCTTAGTCCCCTCCGCTGAAGCTTTCTTT
CDR3aa: CASSLVPSAEAFF

j_gene: TRBJ1-4
d_gene: TRBD1
abundance: few
v_gene: TRBV28
CDR3nt: TGTGCCAGCAGTACCTCCACAGGGGGCAAACTGTTTTTT
CDR3aa: CASSTSTGGKLFF

j_gene: TRBJ1-2
d_gene: -
abundance: -
v_gene: TRBV5-4
CDR3nt: TGTGCCAGCAGCTTATTAGGAGCCAAGAACTATGGCTACACCTTC
CDR3aa: CASSLLGAKNYGYTF

j_gene: TRBJ1-2
d_gene: -
abundance: -
v_gene: TRBV10-3
CDR3nt: TGTGCCATCAGTGAGAGGAGGGCAGGGTACGGCTACACCTTC
CDR3aa: CAISERRAGYGYTF

j_gene: TRBJ1-4
d_gene: -
abundance: once
v_gene: TRBV30
CDR3nt: TGTGCCTGGAGCGCCGGACGGTATAATGAAAAACTGTTTTTT
CDR3aa: CAWSAGRYNEKLFF

j_gene: TRBJ2-4
d_gene: -
abundance: few
v_gene: TRBV19
CDR3nt: TGTGCCAGTAGTATTGGCGGAAACATTCAGTACTTC
CDR3aa: CASSIGGNIQYF

j_gene: TRBJ2-5
d_gene: TRBD2
abundance: -
v_gene: TRBV2
CDR3nt: TGTGCCAGCAGTGGGAGGACTAGCGGGCAGGGAGAGACCCAGTACTTC
CDR3aa: CASSGRTSGQGETQYF

j_gene: TRBJ2-5
d_gene: -
abundance: -
v_gene: TRBV18
CDR3nt: TGTGCCAGCTCACGTCAAGAGACCCAGTACTTC
CDR3aa: CASSRQETQYF

j_gene: TRBJ1-2
d_gene: -
abundance: -
v_gene: TRBV29-1
CDR3nt: TGCAGCGTTCTACCTCGTCCGGACAGCTATGGCTACACCTTC
CDR3aa: CSVLPRPDSYGYTF

j_gene: TRBJ2-5
d_gene: -
abundance: -
v_gene: TRBV7-2
CDR3nt: TGTGCCAGCAGCTTAGGAGGACAAGAGACCCAGTACTTC
CDR3aa: CASSLGGQETQYF

j_gene: TRBJ1-2
d_gene: -
abundance: -
v_gene: TRBV30
CDR3nt: TGTGCCTGGAGTGCTCCCGGGGCCTATGGCTACACCTTC
CDR3aa: CAWSAPGAYGYTF

j_gene: TRBJ2-6
d_gene: -
abundance: few
v_gene: TRBV2
CDR3nt: TGTGCCAGCAGCGCGGGGAACTCTGGGGCCAACGTCCTGACTTTC
CDR3aa: CASSAGNSGANVLTF

j_gene: TRBJ2-5
d_gene: TRBD2
abundance: -
v_gene: TRBV6-6
CDR3nt: TGTGCCAGCAGCCTAAGGACTAGCGGGGGGCTGGAGACCCAGTACTTC
CDR3aa: CASSLRTSGGLETQYF

j_gene: TRBJ2-3
d_gene: -
abundance: few
v_gene: TRBV7-8
CDR3nt: TGTGCCAGCAGGAATATATGGGTGTTAGAGGCAGATACGCAGTATTTT
CDR3aa: CASRNIWVLEADTQYF

j_gene: TRBJ2-1
d_gene: TRBD1
abundance: -
v_gene: TRBV6-5
CDR3nt: TGTGCCAGCAGTTGGGACAGGGAGAACTACAATGAGCAGTTCTTC
CDR3aa: CASSWDRENYNEQFF

j_gene: TRBJ1-2
d_gene: -
abundance: -
v_gene: TRBV23-1
CDR3nt: TGCGCCAGCAAAAGGTGCAGGCCTGTCTATGGCTACACCTTC
CDR3aa: CASKRCRPVYGYTF

j_gene: TRBJ2-2
d_gene: -
abundance: few
v_gene: TRBV4-1
CDR3nt: TGCGCCAGCACCCCGGAGGGCAGGGGGAGATCGAACACCGGGGAGCTGTTTTTT
CDR3aa: CASTPEGRGRSNTGELFF

j_gene: TRBJ2-4
d_gene: TRBD1
abundance: -
v_gene: TRBV7-8
CDR3nt: TGTGCCAGCAGCTTGCTACAGGGGCGCCTAGGCATTCAGTACTTC
CDR3aa: CASSLLQGRLGIQYF

j_gene: TRBJ2-3
d_gene: -
abundance: few
v_gene: TRBV6-1
CDR3nt: TGTGCCAGCAGTGAATATTCACGCACAGATACGCAGTATTTT
CDR3aa: CASSEYSRTDTQYF

j_gene: TRBJ2-3
d_gene: -
abundance: few
v_gene: TRBV7-9
CDR3nt: TGTGCCAGCAGCTTTTTCGGAGGCGATACGCAGTATTTT
CDR3aa: CASSFFGGDTQYF

j_gene: TRBJ2-3
d_gene: -
abundance: -
v_gene: TRBV7-2
CDR3nt: TGTGCCAGCAGCTTGCAAGATACGCAGTATTTT
CDR3aa: CASSLQDTQYF

j_gene: TRBJ1-2
d_gene: TRBD1
abundance: -
v_gene: TRBV5-4
CDR3nt: TGTGCCAGCAGCCGGGACAGATTAATCCCTAACTATGGCTACACCTTC
CDR3aa: CASSRDRLIPNYGYTF

j_gene: TRBJ2-5
d_gene: -
abundance: once
v_gene: TRBV5-1
CDR3nt: TGCGCCAGCAGCTCTCGGGGCCTGGGGGAGACCCAGTACTTC
CDR3aa: CASSSRGLGETQYF

j_gene: TRBJ2-2
d_gene: TRBD1
abundance: few
v_gene: TRBV5-6
CDR3nt: TGTGCCAGCAGCCCCGGGACAGGGAGTGCCGGGGAGCTGTTTTTT
CDR3aa: CASSPGTGSAGELFF

j_gene: TRBJ2-5
d_gene: -
abundance: -
v_gene: TRBV5-1
CDR3nt: TGCGCCAGCAGCTTGTTAGGTGGGCAAGAGACCCAGTACTTC
CDR3aa: CASSLLGGQETQYF

j_gene: TRBJ2-5
d_gene: -
abundance: -
v_gene: TRBV30
CDR3nt: TGTGCCTGGAGTGTTAGCCGGTCAGAGACCCAGTACTTC
CDR3aa: CAWSVSRSETQYF

j_gene: TRBJ2-7
d_gene: TRBD2
abundance: -
v_gene: TRBV6-5
CDR3nt: TGTGCCAGCAGTTACGGAGGCGGGGGGTACGTCGAGCAGTACTTC
CDR3aa: CASSYGGGGYVEQYF

j_gene: TRBJ2-3
d_gene: -
abundance: few
v_gene: TRBV6-5
CDR3nt: TGTGCCAGCACCCGAAGGGGTCCGTCCGATACGCAGTATTTT
CDR3aa: CASTRRGPSDTQYF

j_gene: TRBJ1-6
d_gene: TRBD1
abundance: -
v_gene: TRBV30
CDR3nt: TGTGCCTGGAGGGGGGACAGGGGGAATTCACCCCTCCACTTT
CDR3aa: CAWRGDRGNSPLHF

j_gene: TRBJ1-4
d_gene: -
abundance: -
v_gene: TRBV5-6
CDR3nt: TGTGCCAGCAGCTCGCTAGGTGGGATGGGAGAAAAACTGTTTTTT
CDR3aa: CASSSLGGMGEKLFF

j_gene: TRBJ2-1
d_gene: TRBD1
abundance: -
v_gene: TRBV11-3
CDR3nt: TGTGCCAGCAGCTTACAGGGGGCTCAGTACAATGAGCAGTTCTTC
CDR3aa: CASSLQGAQYNEQFF

j_gene: TRBJ2-3
d_gene: -
abundance: few
v_gene: TRBV10-3
CDR3nt: TGTGCCATCAGTGAGTCGCTAAGCACAGATACGCAGTATTTT
CDR3aa: CAISESLSTDTQYF

j_gene: TRBJ2-5
d_gene: TRBD1
abundance: -
v_gene: TRBV4-1
CDR3nt: TGCGCCAGCAGCAACCGGGACAGGGGCTTTGGGGAAGAGACCCAGTACTTC
CDR3aa: CASSNRDRGFGEETQYF

j_gene: TRBJ1-2
d_gene: TRBD1
abundance: -
v_gene: TRBV7-2
CDR3nt: TGTGCCAGCAGCTTAGGAGCAGGGGGCGGTAGCTATGGCTACACCTTC
CDR3aa: CASSLGAGGGSYGYTF

j_gene: TRBJ2-1
d_gene: -
abundance: -
v_gene: TRBV30
CDR3nt: TGTGCCTGGAGTGTCATTGGTGAGCAGTTCTTC
CDR3aa: CAWSVIGEQFF

j_gene: TRBJ2-1
d_gene: TRBD1
abundance: once
v_gene: TRBV9
CDR3nt: TGTGCCAGCAGCGTAGACGGGACAGTTACAAATGAGCAGTTCTTC
CDR3aa: CASSVDGTVTNEQFF

j_gene: TRBJ1-1
d_gene: -
abundance: -
v_gene: TRBV11-2
CDR3nt: TGTGCCAGCAGTGGAGACCTGAACACTGAAGCTTTCTTT
CDR3aa: CASSGDLNTEAFF

j_gene: TRBJ2-1
d_gene: TRBD1
abundance: -
v_gene: TRBV7-2
CDR3nt: TGTGCCAGCAGCGGCTTCCGGGACAGGGAGTACAATGAGCAGTTCTTC
CDR3aa: CASSGFRDREYNEQFF

j_gene: TRBJ2-2
d_gene: -
abundance: -
v_gene: TRBV29-1
CDR3nt: TGCAGCGTTGGGGGCAGAGCCTCGACCGGGGAGCTGTTTTTT
CDR3aa: CSVGGRASTGELFF